This T cell receptor beta chain was sequenced during a study of shared clonotypes between healthy human individuals. Germline V CDR1 and CDR2: LGHNA, YSLEER. The V gene end was trimmed by 0 bases and the J gene end by 6 bases; junction bases not matched to a gene: 14. The CDR3 loop spans 18 amino acids. Samples underwent the assay at deep level. PCR replicates from unsorted PBMC used about 290 ng DNA, and this amount was some 31,000 T cell genomes. Assay: immunoSEQ multiplex PCR; the TCRdb copy retains only in-frame clones and omits some. Of nearly 500,000 clones listed, around 80% are singletons. Healthy HIV-negative adults without recent acute infections or vaccinations served as donors.

Sequences were obtained from PBMCs. This receptor was taken from a woman aged 40-49 years in good health. Some clones in this sample may be carry-over from other donors' samples. This chain links TRBV4-3 with TRBJ1-3; 7 bases line up with TRBD1. The CDR3 DNA follows: TGCGCCAGCAGCCAAGAACCCCCCAACCCCGGGACAGAAAACACCATATATTTT. It yields the protein CASSQEPPNPGTENTIYF.